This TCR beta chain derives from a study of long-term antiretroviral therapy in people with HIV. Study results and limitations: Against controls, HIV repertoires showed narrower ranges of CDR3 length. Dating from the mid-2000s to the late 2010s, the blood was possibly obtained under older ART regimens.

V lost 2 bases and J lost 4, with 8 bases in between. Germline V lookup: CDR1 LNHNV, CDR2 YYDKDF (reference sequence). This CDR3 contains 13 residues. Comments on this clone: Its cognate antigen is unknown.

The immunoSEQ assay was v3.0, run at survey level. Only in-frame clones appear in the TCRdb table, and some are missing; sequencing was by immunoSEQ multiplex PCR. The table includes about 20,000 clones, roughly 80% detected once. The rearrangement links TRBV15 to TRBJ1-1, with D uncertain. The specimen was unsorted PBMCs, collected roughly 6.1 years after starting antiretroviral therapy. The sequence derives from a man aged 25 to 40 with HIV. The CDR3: CATSRWRLTEAFF. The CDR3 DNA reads TGTGCCACCAGCAGATGGCGTCTCACTGAAGCTTTCTTT. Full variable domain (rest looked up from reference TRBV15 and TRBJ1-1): DAMVIQNPRYQVTQFGKPVTLSCSQTLNHNVMYWYQQKSSQAPKLLFHYYDKDFNNEADTPDNFQSRRPNTSFCFLDIRSPGLGDTAMYLCATSRWRLTEAFFGQGTRLTVV.